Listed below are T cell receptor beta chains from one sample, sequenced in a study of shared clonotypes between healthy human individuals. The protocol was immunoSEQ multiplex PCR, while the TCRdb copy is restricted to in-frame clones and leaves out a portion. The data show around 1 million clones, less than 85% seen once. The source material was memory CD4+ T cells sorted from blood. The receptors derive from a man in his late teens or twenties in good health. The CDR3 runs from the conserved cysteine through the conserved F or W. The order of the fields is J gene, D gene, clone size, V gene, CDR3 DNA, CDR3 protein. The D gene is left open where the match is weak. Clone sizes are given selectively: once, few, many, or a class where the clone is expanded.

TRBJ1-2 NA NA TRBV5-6 TGTGCCAGCAGCTTGGGAGGGGCTCAACCCTATGGCTACACCTTC CASSLGGAQPYGYTF
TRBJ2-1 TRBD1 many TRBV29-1 TGCAGCGTAGGTGGAGGGACAGGGGGCATTTACAATGAGCAGTTCTTC CSVGGGTGGIYNEQFF
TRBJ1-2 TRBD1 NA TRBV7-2 TGTGCCAGCAGCTTAGATTGGGGGACAGGCCCCTATGGCTACACCTTC CASSLDWGTGPYGYTF
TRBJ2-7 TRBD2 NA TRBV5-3 TGTGCCAGAAGCTTGGTCCGGCTAGCGGCCTCCTACGAGCAGTACTTC CARSLVRLAASYEQYF
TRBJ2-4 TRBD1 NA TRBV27 TGTGCCAGAAAACAGGGGAGCAAAAACATTCAGTACTTC CARKQGSKNIQYF
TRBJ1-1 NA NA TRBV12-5 TGTGCTAGTGGTTTGGTACTCGGACCAACATTTGAAGCTTTCTTT CASGLVLGPTFEAFF
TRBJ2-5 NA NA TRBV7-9 TGTGCCAGCAGACTCTTCAACCAAGAGACCCAGTACTTC CASRLFNQETQYF
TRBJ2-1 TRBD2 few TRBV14 TGTGCCAGCAGCCTCCTAGCGGGAGTCTCCTACAATGAGCAGTTCTTC CASSLLAGVSYNEQFF
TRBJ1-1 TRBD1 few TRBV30 TGTGCCAGAGACTCCGGGACAGGGCCGTTGAACACTGAAGCTTTCTTT CARDSGTGPLNTEAFF
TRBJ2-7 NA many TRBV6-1 TGTGCCAGCAATTCGGGCAGGCCCTCTGACGAGCAGTACTTC CASNSGRPSDEQYF
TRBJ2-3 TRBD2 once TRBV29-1 TGCAGCGCAGGCAGGGCCACTAGCGGGACAAGCACAGATACGCAGTATTTT CSAGRATSGTSTDTQYF
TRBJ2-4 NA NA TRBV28 TGTGCCAGCAGTTTTCAGGGTCTAGCCAAAAACATTCAGTACTTC CASSFQGLAKNIQYF
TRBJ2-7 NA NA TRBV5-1 TGCGCCAGCAGCTTGGCCGGAGAGTACGAGCAGTACTTC CASSLAGEYEQYF
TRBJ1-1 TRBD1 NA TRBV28 TGTGCCAGCAGTTCCTCAGGGGGGAACACTGAAGCTTTCTTT CASSSSGGNTEAFF
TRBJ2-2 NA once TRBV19 TGTGCCAGTAGTATACCCGGGCTAGACCGGGAGCTGTTTTTT CASSIPGLDRELFF
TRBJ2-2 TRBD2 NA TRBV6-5 TGTGCCAGCAGTCGGACTAGCGGGAGCACCGGGGAGCTGTTTTTT CASSRTSGSTGELFF
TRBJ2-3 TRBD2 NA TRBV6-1 TGTGCCAGCATGGTCGGGGGGGCCTCAGATACGCAGTATTTT CASMVGGASDTQYF
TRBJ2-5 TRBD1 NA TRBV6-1 TGTGCCAGCCGCAGGGCAGGGGGCCACCAAGAGACCCAGTACTTC CASRRAGGHQETQYF
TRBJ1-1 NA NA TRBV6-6 TGTGCCAGCAGGGCGCTAGTGAACACTGAAGCTTTCTTT CASRALVNTEAFF
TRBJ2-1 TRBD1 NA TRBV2 TGTGCCAGCAGAGGACAGGTGGAGAAAAATGAGCAGTTCTTC CASRGQVEKNEQFF